Below, 10 T cell receptor beta chains from the same sample are listed, as sequenced in a study of memory CD4+ T cells and cytomegalovirus serostatus (dated by TCRdb to the late 2010s). A FACSAria II was used to sort memory CD4+ T cells, defined as single viable CD3+CD4+CD8-CD45RO+ cells. Preparation of the library involved the immunoSEQ multiplex PCR assay. Held by TCRdb, this immuneACCESS table contains in-frame sequences only and omits some clones. Under half of the omission traces to an unresolved V gene where checked; the cause of the rest is unknown. The sample table contains 61,000 or so clones; only one count was recorded for roughly 80% of them. Almost 0.55% of the sample is held by the ten biggest clonotypes. Sequences were obtained from memory CD4+ T cells from blood. Receptor source: an adult in good health and CMV-seronegative. Some clones in this sample may be carry-over from other donors' samples.

V is TRBV7-8 and J is TRBJ2-7; 7 bases fit TRBD1. CDR3 size: 13 residues. The J segment lost 12 bases and the V segment lost 2 bases, leaving 10 bases of the junction unmatched. Per germline, CDR1 SGHVS and CDR2 FQNEAQ. The CDR3 reads CASSLTVGGKLYF. CDR3 coding DNA: TGTGCCAGCAGCTTAACCGTAGGGGGCAAGTTGTACTTC.

The count of this clone is one. The chain employs TRBV15 and TRBJ2-1, with D perhaps TRBD1 (6 bases). The V gene's germline CDR1 is LNHNV and CDR2 YYDKDF (reference sequence). V lost 1 base, J lost 6 bases, and 13 bases lay in between. The CDR3 runs to 15 residues. The CDR3 loop reads CATSRGAGVGNEQFF. DNA of the CDR3: TGTGCCACCAGCAGAGGGGCAGGGGTGGGCAATGAGCAGTTCTTC.

The chain combines TRBV2 with TRBJ2-6; the D gene is possibly TRBD1 (5 bases). The CDR3 totals 14 residues. V lost 3 bases, J lost 2 bases, and 5 bases lay in between. Germline CDR1 and CDR2: SNHLY and FYNNEI. DNA of the CDR3: TGTGCCAGCAGTGACAGGGCTGGGGCCAACGTCCTGACTTTC. Translated: CASSDRAGANVLTF.

The DNA for the CDR3 is TGCGCCAGCAGCTCGAGCCTTGGAGATCGAAACACCATATATTTT. As protein: CASSSSLGDRNTIYF. The chain uses TRBV5-1 and TRBJ1-3; no clear D gene. V dropped 3 bases and J dropped 5 bases, with 15 bases sitting between them. The CDR3 loop spans 15 amino acids. Germline CDR1 and CDR2: SGHRS and YFSETQ.

This chain joins TRBV5-4 and TRBJ2-2; 7 nucleotides agree with TRBD2. Germline loops: CDR1 SGHNT, CDR2 YYREEE (reference sequence). Losses at the gene ends were 4 bases for V and 3 bases for J; bases not matched to a gene: 9. There are 16 residues in the CDR3. CDR3 region: CASSHVGGSYTGELFF. Here the CDR3 DNA reads TGTGCCAGCAGCCACGTGGGGGGGTCCTACACCGGGGAGCTGTTTTTT. The complete variable domain, with remaining parts taken from reference TRBV5-4 and TRBJ2-2, reads ETGVTQSPTHLIKTRGQQVTLRCSSQSGHNTVSWYQQALGQGPQFIFQYYREEENGRGNFPPRFSGLQFPNYSSELNVNALELDDSALYLCASSHVGGSYTGELFFGEGSRLTVL.

This clone was detected only a few times. The chain recombines TRBV7-2 with TRBJ2-5; 10 nucleotides match TRBD2. CDR1 and CDR2 from the germline V gene are SGHTA and FQGNSA. J was trimmed by 5 bases and V by 5 bases; bases with no gene match: 11. The CDR3 runs to 16 residues. Here the CDR3 DNA reads TGTGCCAGCAGCCACGGCCCTAGCGGGAGTGGGGAGACCCAGTACTTC. Translated, it gives CASSHGPSGSGETQYF.

The chain employs TRBV5-5 and TRBJ2-7; D call uncertain. Germline CDR1 SGHKS, CDR2 YYEKEE (reference sequence). The ends were cut back, 1 base at V and 5 bases at J, with 16 bases in the middle. CDR3 length: 15 amino acids. The CDR3 sequence is CASSLTVRVVDEQYF. The CDR3 bases are TGTGCCAGCAGCTTGACAGTCCGCGTAGTCGACGAGCAGTACTTC. The variable domain in full, with the rest retrieved from reference TRBV5-5 and TRBJ2-7, is DAGVTQSPTHLIKTRGQQVTLRCSPISGHKSVSWYQQVLGQGPQFIFQYYEKEERGRGNFPDRFSARQFPNYSSELNVNALLLGDSALYLCASSLTVRVVDEQYFGPGTRLTVT.

V and J are TRBV29-1 and TRBJ2-5; D is undetermined. CDR3 length: 11 residues. V lost 1 base, J lost 5 bases, and 5 bases lay in between. CDR1 and CDR2 from the germline V gene are SQVTM and ANQGSEA. CDR3 coding DNA: TGCAGCGTTGAAGCCGGGGAGACCCAGTACTTC. Translating it yields CSVEAGETQYF.

The chain has TRBV30 and TRBJ2-5, with 12 positions matching TRBD1. CDR3 length: 15 residues. V trimming: 5 bases; J trimming: 5 bases; junction bases outside the gene matches: 9. Germline values: CDR1 GTSNPN, CDR2 SVGIG (reference sequence). CDR3 sequence: CAWGPGQGARETQYF. CDR3 DNA sequence: TGTGCCTGGGGACCGGGACAGGGGGCGAGGGAGACCCAGTACTTC.

A word on this clone: The CDR3 does not close with the conserved phenylalanine or tryptophan, likely indicating a read error. This chain links TRBV6-6 with TRBJ1-2; weak D call: TRBD1 (6 bases). The V end was cut by 2 bases, the J end by 1 base, with 11 bases between. The CDR3 consists of 15 residues. Germline CDR1 reads MNHNY; CDR2 reads SVGAGI (reference sequence). CDR3 residues: CASSYRGSHNYGYTL. The CDR3 DNA follows: TGTGCCAGCAGTTACAGGGGGTCCCATAACTATGGCTACACCCTC.